Listed below are T cell receptor beta chains from one sample, sequenced in a study of cytomegalovirus exposure and HLA in healthy donors. Assay: immunoSEQ multiplex PCR; the TCRdb copy retains only in-frame clones and omits some. The table lists a few hundred thousand clones, roughly 87% of them singletons. Sequences were obtained from PBMCs. Source of these receptors: a man in his thirties or forties in good health and CMV-seronegative. Each CDR3 is given with its conserved first and last residue. D genes are given only for firm matches. Part of the rows lack a size; the others show once, few, many or a class for expanded clones.

d_gene,abundance,j_gene,v_gene,CDR3nt,CDR3aa
TRBD1,once,TRBJ2-7,TRBV6-5,TGTGCCAGCACTCAGGGACAGTCCCCCTACGAGCAGTACTTC,CASTQGQSPYEQYF
-,-,TRBJ1-1,TRBV2,TGTGCCAGCAGTACCGGGACATACATTGAAGCTTTCTTT,CASSTGTYIEAFF
-,-,TRBJ2-7,TRBV7-6,TGTGCCAGCAGCTTAGGTGAGAGCTACGAGCAGTACTTC,CASSLGESYEQYF
-,-,TRBJ1-1,TRBV18,TGTGCCAGCTCAGCTAAACAGGGCACTGAAGCTTTCTTT,CASSAKQGTEAFF
TRBD2,-,TRBJ2-1,TRBV27,TGTGCCAGCAGTTTCCCGGGGGGAACCTACAATGAGCAGTTCTTC,CASSFPGGTYNEQFF
-,-,TRBJ2-7,TRBV5-1,TGCGCCAGCAGCTTGGGTTACATTGACTACGAGCAGTACTTC,CASSLGYIDYEQYF
TRBD1,-,TRBJ1-4,TRBV7-9,TGTGCCAGCAGCTTTAGTGGACAGGGTTATGAAAAACTGTTTTTT,CASSFSGQGYEKLFF
TRBD1,-,TRBJ2-7,TRBV9,TGTGCCAGCAGCCTCGGAACCGGGACAGGGTCCTACGAGCAGTACTTC,CASSLGTGTGSYEQYF
TRBD1,-,TRBJ2-1,TRBV19,TGTGCCAGTAGTCCAGCCAGGACAGGGTACAATGAGCAGTTCTTC,CASSPARTGYNEQFF
-,once,TRBJ2-3,TRBV5-1,TGCGCCAGCAGCTTGGTATTGGTAGTGGGCACAGATACGCAGTATTTT,CASSLVLVVGTDTQYF
TRBD1,-,TRBJ2-7,TRBV11-2,TGTGCCAGCAGCTTAGATTCCGGCAGGGGGATTGAGCAGTACTTC,CASSLDSGRGIEQYF
-,-,TRBJ1-3,TRBV9,TGTGCCAGCAGCGTAGAGGACAGTGGAAACACCATATATTTT,CASSVEDSGNTIYF
-,once,TRBJ2-6,TRBV6-4,TGTGCCAGCAGCGACGTCGGACTTCGTGGGGCCAACGTCCTGACTTTC,CASSDVGLRGANVLTF
-,few,TRBJ1-2,TRBV4-2,TGTGCCAGCAGCCAAGAGTGGATAGCGTATGGCTACACCTTC,CASSQEWIAYGYTF
TRBD1,-,TRBJ1-2,TRBV30,TGTGCCTGGAGTCTCCTGCCGGGGACAGGGAGAGGCTACACCTTC,CAWSLLPGTGRGYTF
-,-,TRBJ2-3,TRBV5-6,TGTGCCAGCAGCTTGATGGCGCGGGTTGTGTTGGATACGCAGTATTTT,CASSLMARVVLDTQYF
-,few,TRBJ1-1,TRBV25-1,TGTGCCTCAGGTGGGCACACTGAAGCTTTCTTT,CASGGHTEAFF
-,-,TRBJ2-7,TRBV11-3,TGTGCCAGCAGCTTAGGACAGGAATACGAGCAGTACTTC,CASSLGQEYEQYF
-,-,TRBJ1-3,TRBV7-2,TGTGCCAGCAGCAGCCCCGGTGGCTCTGGAAACACCATATATTTT,CASSSPGGSGNTIYF
TRBD1,-,TRBJ2-7,TRBV5-6,TGTGCCAGCAGCTTGGCGGGGCAGGGGGTTTCCTACGAGCAGTACTTC,CASSLAGQGVSYEQYF
-,-,TRBJ2-1,TRBV2,TGTGCCAGCAGTCCAAATGAGCAGTTCTTC,CASSPNEQFF
TRBD1,-,TRBJ2-7,TRBV6-5,TGTGCCAGCAGTTACTGGGAGGGACAGGGCTACGAGCAGTACTTC,CASSYWEGQGYEQYF
TRBD1,-,TRBJ1-1,TRBV4-1,TGCGCCAGCAGCTGGAAACAGGGGATGAACACTGAAGCTTTCTTT,CASSWKQGMNTEAFF
-,-,TRBJ2-7,TRBV6-5,TGTGCCAGCAGTTACTCGCAATCACAGGGCTACGAGCAGTACTTC,CASSYSQSQGYEQYF
-,-,TRBJ1-1,TRBV11-2,TGTGCCAGCAGCTTTCCCCCCAAGACATTGCAAAGCACTGAAGCTTTCTTT,CASSFPPKTLQSTEAFF
TRBD2,-,TRBJ2-5,TRBV19,TGTGCCAGTAGTATTAGCGGGGCGGCCGCAGGGACCCAGTACTTC,CASSISGAAAGTQYF
-,once,TRBJ1-1,TRBV7-8,TGTGCAGTAGCGAGTGAAGCTTTCTTT,CAVASEAFF
-,-,TRBJ2-3,TRBV27,TGTGCCAGCAGTTTCGCGCCAGGGTCAGATACGCAGTATTTT,CASSFAPGSDTQYF
TRBD2,-,TRBJ2-1,TRBV9,TGTGCCAGCAGCCCTCGGACTAGCGGGGGGGCTAAATCCTACAATGAGCAGTTCTTC,CASSPRTSGGAKSYNEQFF
-,-,TRBJ1-4,TRBV6-5,TGTGCCAGCGGGTCCGGGAAATCTAGTGAAAAACTGTTTTTT,CASGSGKSSEKLFF
-,-,TRBJ1-4,TRBV18,TGTGCCAGCTCACCATCGGGGGGCGCGAGGGAAAAACTGTTTTTT,CASSPSGGAREKLFF
-,-,TRBJ1-5,TRBV2,TGTGCCAGCAGACGACAACTCAATCAGCCCCAGCATTTT,CASRRQLNQPQHF
-,-,TRBJ1-1,TRBV4-1,TGCGCCAGCAGCCAAGTTCAGGTTTCTGAAGCTTTCTTT,CASSQVQVSEAFF
-,once,TRBJ1-1,TRBV6-5,TGTGCCAGCAGTTACTCGGACACCCTGAACACTGAAGCTTTCTTT,CASSYSDTLNTEAFF
TRBD2,-,TRBJ2-7,TRBV6-5,TGTGCCAGCAGTTACGGACTAGCGGGGGCGACCTACGAGCAGTACTTC,CASSYGLAGATYEQYF
-,-,TRBJ1-3,TRBV14,TGTGCCAGCAGCCAAATTGTGGGGAGCTCTGGAAACACCATATATTTT,CASSQIVGSSGNTIYF
-,-,TRBJ1-2,TRBV4-3,TGCGCCAGCAGCCCCGGACAGCCAGCTAACTATGGCTACACCTTC,CASSPGQPANYGYTF
TRBD2,-,TRBJ2-7,TRBV7-6,TGTGCCAGCAGCTCCAGGGGTAGGACTAGCGGGGTCTTCGAGCAGTACTTC,CASSSRGRTSGVFEQYF
-,-,TRBJ2-1,TRBV4-1,TGCGCCAGCAGCCACGACAGGCCTGAGCAGTTCTTC,CASSHDRPEQFF
TRBD2,-,TRBJ2-3,TRBV27,TGTGCCAGCAGCCCGAGCGGGGGAGGATGGACAGATACGCAGTATTTT,CASSPSGGGWTDTQYF
-,-,TRBJ1-6,TRBV18,TGTGCCAGCTCACGCCGTACAGAAGGCCGGAATTCACCCCTCCACTTT,CASSRRTEGRNSPLHF
-,-,TRBJ1-3,TRBV7-9,TGTGCCAGCAGCTTAACACAAGGAGACACCATATATTTT,CASSLTQGDTIYF
TRBD2,once,TRBJ2-1,TRBV7-2,TGTGCCAGCAGGCTAGCGGGGGGGCCCAATGAGCAGTTCTTC,CASRLAGGPNEQFF
-,-,TRBJ1-1,TRBV5-1,TGCGCCAGCAGCTTAAACCCAGACACTGAAGCTTTCTTT,CASSLNPDTEAFF
-,-,TRBJ1-1,TRBV7-2,TGTGCCAGCAGCCCCCACTGGGGGAGGTTTGGCACTGAAGCTTTCTTT,CASSPHWGRFGTEAFF